The table lists the clone carrying this T cell receptor (beta chain) with a count of one. This specimen belongs to a study of control samples from healthy donors and cancer patients. Assay: immunoSEQ multiplex PCR; the TCRdb copy retains only in-frame clones and omits some. Here the sample spans 60,000 to 70,000 clones, approximately 85% being singletons. Germline values: CDR1 LNHDA, CDR2 SQIVND (reference sequence). The length of the CDR3 is 15 residues. Trimming cost V 6 bases and J 0 bases; bases outside gene matches: 5. The receptor was derived from a man aged 35-49 years in good health. The source material was blood. This chain links TRBV19 with TRBJ1-5, with 7 bases aligning to TRBD1. CDR3 protein: CASRGRGGSNQPQHF. The CDR3 DNA follows: TGTGCCAGTAGAGGCAGGGGGGGTAGCAATCAGCCCCAGCATTTT.